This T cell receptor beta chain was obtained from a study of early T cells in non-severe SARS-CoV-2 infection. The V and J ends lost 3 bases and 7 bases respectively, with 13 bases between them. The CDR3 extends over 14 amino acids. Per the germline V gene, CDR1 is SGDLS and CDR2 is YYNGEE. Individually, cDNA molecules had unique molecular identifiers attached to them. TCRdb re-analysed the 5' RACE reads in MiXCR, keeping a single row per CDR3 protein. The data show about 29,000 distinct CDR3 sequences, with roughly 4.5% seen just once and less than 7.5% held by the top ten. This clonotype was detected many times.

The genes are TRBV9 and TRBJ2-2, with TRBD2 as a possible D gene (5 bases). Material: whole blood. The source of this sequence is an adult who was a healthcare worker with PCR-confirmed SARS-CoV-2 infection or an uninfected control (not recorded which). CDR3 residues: CASSGLSAGGELFF. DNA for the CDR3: TGTGCCAGCAGCGGGCTGTCGGCGGGCGGGGAGCTGTTTTTT.